A selection of T cell receptor beta chains follows, all from one sample in a study of T cell repertoires in ileal Crohn's disease. Profiling relied on immunoSEQ multiplex PCR, and the TCRdb table lists in-frame clones only, not all of them. The data show thousands of clones, more than 65% seen once. The sample consisted of ileal tissue. These receptors came from an adult with Crohn's disease. Each CDR3 is given with its conserved first and last residue. Fields, in order: D gene, J gene, V gene, clone size, CDR3 DNA, CDR3 protein. A D gene is named only where the DNA matches it firmly. Clone sizes are given selectively: once, few, many, or a class where the clone is expanded.

>TRBD2|TRBJ2-3|TRBV6-1|.
TGTGCCAGCAATCCCTCGCCTAGCGGGACAGATACGCAGTATTTT
CASNPSPSGTDTQYF
>.|TRBJ1-2|TRBV6-1|.
TGTGCCAGCAGTGAAGCGCTCAGGGTAGAGTTTGGCTACACCTTC
CASSEALRVEFGYTF
>.|TRBJ2-1|TRBV7-9|.
TGTGCCAGCAGCACTACCCCTCGGTCACATGAGCAGTTCTTC
CASSTTPRSHEQFF
>TRBD1|TRBJ2-7|TRBV25-1|.
TGTGCCAGCACTGACCCTACACAGGGGAACTACGAGCAGTACTTC
CASTDPTQGNYEQYF
>TRBD2|TRBJ2-1|TRBV19|once
TGTGCCAGTACTGACTCGGCTAGCGGGATCTACAATGAGCAGTTCTTC
CASTDSASGIYNEQFF
>TRBD1|TRBJ2-5|TRBV14|large
TGTGCCAGCAGCCAAGATTGGCAGGGGGTGAGAGAGACCCAGTACTTC
CASSQDWQGVRETQYF
>TRBD2|TRBJ2-2|TRBV9|.
TGTGCCAGCAGCGTAGCTCCCCTAGCGGGAGGGCTTGGCACCGGGGAGCTGTTTTTT
CASSVAPLAGGLGTGELFF
>TRBD2|TRBJ2-7|TRBV5-1|.
TGCGCCAGCAGCCCCCGAGGTAGCGGGGCCTCCTACGAGCAGTACTTC
CASSPRGSGASYEQYF
>TRBD1|TRBJ2-5|TRBV5-4|.
TGTGCCAGCAGCTCGGCCCAACAGGGGCGAGAGACCCAGTACTTC
CASSSAQQGRETQYF
>.|TRBJ2-3|TRBV18|few
TGTGCCAGCTCACCCGACTATGCTAGCACAGATACGCAGTATTTT
CASSPDYASTDTQYF
>.|TRBJ2-3|TRBV5-4|.
TGTGCCAGCAGGTTCGACAGGAGGACAGATACGCAGTATTTT
CASRFDRRTDTQYF
>.|TRBJ1-1|TRBV19|.
TGTGCCAGTACAGACAGGCCAAACACTGAAGCTTTCTTT
CASTDRPNTEAFF
>.|TRBJ1-6|TRBV29-1|.
TGCAGCGTTAGTTCCGAGGGGGGGAATTCACCCCTCCACTTT
CSVSSEGGNSPLHF
>TRBD1|TRBJ2-1|TRBV9|.
TGTGCCAGCAGCGGAAGACGGGACAGGGAGGTTAGGGAGCAGTTCTTC
CASSGRRDREVREQFF
>.|TRBJ2-2|TRBV18|once
TGTGCCAGCTCACCGGGACTCCCCGAGACCGGGGAGCTGTTTTTT
CASSPGLPETGELFF
>.|TRBJ1-4|TRBV10-2|.
TGCGCCAGCAGTGATGGACAGCCTGCAACTAATGAAAAACTGTTTTTT
CASSDGQPATNEKLFF
>.|TRBJ2-3|TRBV6-1|.
TGTGCCGCCAGGGGGGATTTGGATACGCAGTATTTT
CAARGDLDTQYF
>.|TRBJ2-5|TRBV5-5|.
TGTGCCAGCAGCTTGGTGTTAGCGGAAGAGACCCAGTACTTC
CASSLVLAEETQYF
>TRBD2|TRBJ2-1|TRBV6-4|.
TGTGCCAGCAGTGAGGGGGGCGGGACTAGCGATGAGCAGTTCTTC
CASSEGGGTSDEQFF
>TRBD1|TRBJ1-2|TRBV6-5|.
TGTGCCAGCAGACGACAGGGAATAGGCTATGGCTACACCTTC
CASRRQGIGYGYTF
>.|TRBJ1-1|TRBV19|.
TGTGCCAGTAGTTCCCGCGGGGGGGCGCGTGGCACTGAAGCTTTCTTT
CASSSRGGARGTEAFF
>TRBD1|TRBJ1-1|TRBV27|.
TGTGCCAGCAGTCCGACAGGGGGCTACATTCGCACTGAAGCTTTCTTT
CASSPTGGYIRTEAFF
>.|TRBJ2-1|TRBV19|.
TGTGCCAGTAGTAGCCCCTCAAGAAGGGGTGGTGAGCAGTTCTTC
CASSSPSRRGGEQFF
>TRBD1|TRBJ2-2|TRBV6-4|large
TGTGCCAGCTCGCCCGGGACAGGGGACGGCACCGGGGAGCTGTTTTTT
CASSPGTGDGTGELFF
>TRBD2|TRBJ2-3|TRBV2|.
TGTGCCAGCATCCTAGCGGGAGAAACAGATACGCAGTATTTT
CASILAGETDTQYF
>TRBD1|TRBJ1-2|TRBV6-5|.
TGTGCCAGCAGATCGGACAGGGATGTTGATGGCTACACCTTC
CASRSDRDVDGYTF
>TRBD2|TRBJ2-2|TRBV7-9|.
TGTGCCAGCAGCCCCTCTCTCGGGGAGGGCCTTGCCGGGGAGCTGTTTTTT
CASSPSLGEGLAGELFF
>.|TRBJ2-2|TRBV29-1|.
TGCAGCGCAAAACAGGGTGGCACCGGGGAGCTGTTTTTT
CSAKQGGTGELFF
>.|TRBJ2-1|TRBV25-1|few
TGTGCCAGCAGTTTTACTTCCACTGACTATGAGCAGTTCTTC
CASSFTSTDYEQFF
>TRBD1|TRBJ2-7|TRBV5-6|.
TGTGCCAGCAGCCCACTTTCTTGGACAGGGATTTCCTACGAGCAGTACTTC
CASSPLSWTGISYEQYF
>TRBD2|TRBJ2-2|TRBV6-1|few
TGTGCCAGCATCGGACTAGCACGGACCGGGGAGCTGTTTTTT
CASIGLARTGELFF
>.|TRBJ1-1|TRBV14|few
TGTGCCAGCAGCCAAGAATGGGGGCGGAACACTGAAGCTTTCTTT
CASSQEWGRNTEAFF
>TRBD2|TRBJ2-7|TRBV5-6|.
TGTGCCAGCAGCTTTCTAGCGGGGGACACCTACGAGCAGTACTTC
CASSFLAGDTYEQYF
>TRBD2|TRBJ2-5|TRBV5-5|once
TGTGCCAGCAGCTTCCTCGCGGGGGTCCAAGAGACCCAGTACTTC
CASSFLAGVQETQYF
>TRBD1|TRBJ1-2|TRBV4-1|.
TGCGCCAGCAGCCAAGAGGGAATTCGACAGGGGGGAGACTATGGCTACACCTTC
CASSQEGIRQGGDYGYTF
>.|TRBJ2-1|TRBV7-6|.
TGTGCCAGCAGTTCACAGGGATTTGGATTCAATGAGCAGTTCTTC
CASSSQGFGFNEQFF
>.|TRBJ1-3|TRBV6-1|once
TGTGCCAGCAGTGCGCCCCGGGACATCTATTCCCTCTCTGGAAACACCATATATTTT
CASSAPRDIYSLSGNTIYF
>.|TRBJ2-3|TRBV11-3|.
TGTGCCAGCAGCTCCCGGTTTGGAGCGGATGACGCAGATACGCAGTATTTT
CASSSRFGADDADTQYF
>TRBD1|TRBJ1-2|TRBV7-9|.
TGTGCCAGCAGCTTAGGGGGACAGGGGTCATATCGCACCTTC
CASSLGGQGSYRTF
>.|TRBJ1-2|TRBV6-1|.
TGTGCCAGCAGTTCCGGTGGGGGGTATGGCTACACCTTC
CASSSGGGYGYTF
>TRBD1|TRBJ2-1|TRBV28|.
TGTGCCAGCATCGAAGGGTCCAGGGGGCCTCGGAATGAGCAGTTCTTC
CASIEGSRGPRNEQFF
>.|TRBJ2-5|TRBV18|.
TGTGCCAGCTCACTCCAGGAAGAGACCCAGTACTTC
CASSLQEETQYF
>.|TRBJ2-1|TRBV7-2|.
TGTGCCAGCAGCTCTCCGGTGAGGGGGGGGCAGTTCTTC
CASSSPVRGGQFF
>TRBD1|TRBJ1-1|TRBV7-3|once
TGTGCCAGCAGCCCGCAAATAACAGGGGGCTCGAGCACTGAAGCTTTCTTT
CASSPQITGGSSTEAFF
>.|TRBJ1-5|TRBV5-6|.
TGTGCCAGCAGCTTGTCCGATCAGCCCCAGCATTTT
CASSLSDQPQHF
>.|TRBJ1-4|TRBV5-1|.
TGCGCCAGCAGCTTGCAACTTCAAGGGGCGGGGAATGAAAAACTGTTTTTT
CASSLQLQGAGNEKLFF
>TRBD1|TRBJ2-1|TRBV7-9|few
TGTGCCAGCAGCCTGAACAGGGGTGGCTCCTACAATGAGCAGTTCTTC
CASSLNRGGSYNEQFF
>.|TRBJ1-1|TRBV5-4|.
TGTGCCAGCAGCTTGGGGGGCGAGGAGCTGAACACTGAAGCTTTCTTT
CASSLGGEELNTEAFF
>TRBD2|TRBJ2-1|TRBV11-3|.
TGTGCCAGCAGCGCCACACTAGCGGGAGCTTACAATGAGCAGTTCTTC
CASSATLAGAYNEQFF
>.|TRBJ2-3|TRBV2|.
TGTGCCAGCAGCCCTTCGGTCCGGGGAGATACGCAGTATTTT
CASSPSVRGDTQYF
>.|TRBJ2-1|TRBV6-6|once
TGTGCCAGCACATTTGTCAATGAGCAGTTCTTC
CASTFVNEQFF